These T cell receptor beta chains were read from a single sample in a study of T-cell memory formation after mild COVID-19. TCRdb itself ran the 5' RACE reads through MiXCR, one entry per CDR3 protein. The sample yields roughly 89,000 distinct CDR3 sequences, approximately 13% seen once. Sequences were obtained from PBMCs or a T cell subset sorted from them (not recorded which). The receptors were gathered from an adult woman who had mild COVID-19 (a few samples of this study predate the infection). Cell type and time point are not known. Both conserved end residues are part of each CDR3. A D gene is named only where the DNA matches it firmly. A clone size is listed for some rows: how often the clone was seen (once, few, many), or a class if it is expanded.

V gene	D gene	clone size	J gene	CDR3 protein	CDR3 DNA
TRBV30	TRBD2	few	TRBJ2-7	CAWSGEASGMGEQYF	TGTGCCTGGAGTGGCGAGGCTAGCGGGATGGGCGAGCAGTACTTC
TRBV5-1	NA	many	TRBJ2-1	CASSLDEPTDNEQFF	TGCGCCAGCAGCTTGGACGAGCCTACCGACAATGAGCAGTTCTTC
TRBV6-2/TRBV6-3	TRBD2	few	TRBJ2-3	CASNLRAGNFPDTQYF	TGTGCCAGCAATCTCCGAGCGGGAAATTTCCCAGATACGCAGTATTTT
TRBV6-5	NA	few	TRBJ2-3	CASSYSRPVGTDTQYF	TGTGCCAGCAGTTACTCGCGGCCTGTCGGCACAGATACGCAGTATTTT
TRBV2	TRBD2	few	TRBJ2-2	CASSPVEREMGGELFF	TGTGCCAGCTCACCCGTCGAGCGGGAGATGGGCGGGGAGCTGTTTTTT
TRBV7-9	NA	NA	TRBJ1-1	CASSSSVQGGSRMNTEAFF	TGTGCCAGCAGCTCGTCCGTACAGGGAGGATCAAGGATGAACACTGAAGCTTTCTTT
TRBV29-1	TRBD2	few	TRBJ2-2	CSVMEAGGPGTGELFF	TGCAGCGTTATGGAAGCGGGGGGGCCGGGCACCGGGGAGCTGTTTTTT
TRBV4-1	NA	NA	TRBJ2-5	CASSPEPEIGGRETQYF	TGCGCCAGCAGCCCCGAACCCGAAATTGGGGGGCGCGAGACCCAGTACTTC
TRBV9	NA	NA	TRBJ2-3	CASSVVPGTDTQYF	TGTGCCAGCAGCGTAGTACCGGGGACAGATACGCAGTATTTT
TRBV5-1	TRBD2	few	TRBJ2-5	CASSLRGLAGLQETQYF	TGCGCCAGCAGCCTACGAGGACTAGCGGGGCTCCAAGAGACCCAGTACTTC
TRBV7-8	NA	NA	TRBJ2-2	CASSPRTGDNGGELFF	TGTGCCAGCAGCCCCCGCACGGGGGATAACGGCGGGGAGCTGTTTTTT
TRBV21-1	NA	NA	TRBJ1-6	CASSARGVLNSPLHF	TGTGCCAGCAGCGCCAGAGGAGTACTCAATTCACCCCTCCACTTT
TRBV6-5	NA	few	TRBJ2-1	CASSYSGALAPIEQFF	TGTGCCAGCAGTTACTCGGGGGCACTAGCTCCGATTGAGCAGTTCTTC
TRBV7-9	NA	NA	TRBJ2-7	CASSSGRIQGYEQYF	TGTGCCAGCAGCTCTGGGCGGATACAGGGCTACGAGCAGTACTTC
TRBV9	TRBD2	NA	TRBJ2-1	CASSGTSGRSNEQFF	TGTGCCAGCAGCGGGACTAGCGGGAGATCAAATGAGCAGTTCTTC
TRBV12-3/TRBV12-4	TRBD2	few	TRBJ2-3	CASSLVDRPSGSTDTQYF	TGTGCCAGCAGTTTAGTCGACCGCCCTAGCGGCAGCACAGATACGCAGTATTTT
TRBV24-1	TRBD1	many	TRBJ1-1	CATSETGGDTEAFF	TGTGCCACCAGTGAGACAGGGGGAGACACTGAAGCTTTCTTT
TRBV6-5	TRBD2	many	TRBJ2-7	CASSPTGGSSYEQYF	TGTGCCAGCAGTCCGACGGGGGGAAGCTCCTACGAGCAGTACTTC
TRBV7-9	TRBD1	many	TRBJ2-7	CASGETGPAYEQYF	TGTGCCAGCGGGGAGACAGGGCCAGCCTACGAGCAGTACTTC
TRBV29-1	TRBD1	few	TRBJ2-2	CSVGQVTNTGELFF	TGCAGCGTAGGACAGGTCACGAACACCGGGGAGCTGTTTTTT
TRBV5-8	NA	NA	TRBJ2-7	CASSSFVEQYF	TGTGCCAGCAGCTCCTTTGTAGAGCAGTACTTC
TRBV20-1	TRBD2	NA	TRBJ2-2	CSALWPGGPSTGELFF	TGCAGTGCCCTATGGCCGGGGGGGCCGAGCACCGGGGAGCTGTTTTTT
TRBV29-1	NA	NA	TRBJ1-1	CSPQRNTEAFF	TGCAGTCCACAACGGAACACTGAAGCTTTCTTT
TRBV3-1	NA	NA	TRBJ2-7	CASSQVARNSYEQYF	TGTGCCAGCAGCCAAGTTGCCAGGAACTCCTACGAGCAGTACTTC
TRBV30	NA	NA	TRBJ1-1	CAWSAPGAEAFF	TGTGCCTGGAGTGCCCCTGGCGCTGAAGCTTTCTTT
TRBV2	NA	few	TRBJ2-1	CASRRGGTGLAYNEQFF	TGTGCCAGCAGGAGAGGGGGTACGGGACTCGCCTACAATGAGCAGTTCTTC
TRBV7-8	NA	NA	TRBJ1-4	CASSSDSFDEKLFF	TGTGCCAGCAGCTCGGACAGCTTCGACGAAAAACTGTTTTTT
TRBV4-2	NA	NA	TRBJ2-1	CASSQGFGGTRQFF	TGTGCCAGCAGCCAAGGATTCGGGGGTACCCGGCAGTTCTTC
TRBV7-8	TRBD2	few	TRBJ2-7	CASSSFSGSKTYEQYF	TGTGCCAGCAGCTCTTTTAGCGGGAGTAAAACCTACGAGCAGTACTTC
TRBV7-9	TRBD1	NA	TRBJ1-5	CASSLSTGDQPQHF	TGTGCCAGCAGCTTAAGCACAGGGGATCAGCCCCAGCATTTT
TRBV19	NA	NA	TRBJ2-3	CASGGDPTDTQYF	TGTGCCTCCGGAGGGGACCCCACAGATACGCAGTATTTT
TRBV7-2	TRBD1	NA	TRBJ2-1	CASSLLDRGYNEQFF	TGTGCCAGCAGCTTATTAGACAGGGGATACAATGAGCAGTTCTTC
TRBV2	NA	NA	TRBJ2-7	CASSTADGSYEQYF	TGTGCCAGCAGTACGGCAGACGGATCCTACGAGCAGTACTTC
TRBV11-2	TRBD2	many	TRBJ2-3	CASSLTSGGGRDTQYF	TGTGCCAGCAGCTTGACTAGCGGGGGGGGCAGAGATACGCAGTATTTT
TRBV19	TRBD2	few	TRBJ2-1	CASSMFSGGRSSYNEQFF	TGTGCCAGTAGTATGTTTAGCGGGGGCCGGAGCTCCTACAATGAGCAGTTCTTC
TRBV5-1	NA	few	TRBJ1-1	CASSLDGLSMNTEAFF	TGCGCCAGCAGCTTGGATGGCCTTTCCATGAACACTGAAGCTTTCTTT